Given below is one T cell receptor (beta chain) in context. What it binds is unknown. The CDR3 has 17 residues. Trimming stripped 5 bases from V and 5 bases from J, with 21 bases between. The germline CDR1 and CDR2 sequences are SGHTA and FQGTGA. This sample was included in a study of CD4 T cells in relation to SARS-CoV-2 and coronaviruses. Regarding the study as a whole: Crossreactivity was assessed only for spike protein, not other viral proteins. About 65% of donors had memory CD4+ clonotypes crossrecognizing SARS-CoV-2 and common cold coronavirus spike. Culture-expanded clones reflect memory recall rather than primary priming during culture.

The unexposed donors gave CD4+ T cells in about 2011-2019, prior to COVID-19. Uncultured naive and memory CD4+ T cells supplied DNA for deep TCR-beta sequencing. Here immunoSEQ multiplex PCR was the method, and the copy in TCRdb shows in-frame clones only, minus some. This sample has tens of thousands of clones, with about 92% found just once. The chain couples TRBV7-3 to TRBJ1-4; possibly TRBD1 for D (5 bases). Sequencing used naive CD4+ T cells from PBMCs. Subset of the sample: naive CD4+ T cells isolated by negative enrichment. This TCR was recovered from a human donor in good health. The CDR3 protein is CASSTTPTGTENEKLFF. The CDR3 nucleotides are TGTGCCAGCAGCACTACACCCACCGGGACGGAGAATGAAAAACTGTTTTTT.